The clone carrying this TCR beta chain was counted a few times. No fewer than 5.5 micrograms of total RNA were isolated from every sample. The sample is drawn from a study of blood T cells in healthy people across ages. From germline, CDR1 is SGHDT and CDR2 YYEEEE. The CDR3 contains 15 residues. V was trimmed by 3 bases and J by 2 bases, leaving 11 bases between them. Together with a sample-barcoded 5' primer, a J-beta primer mix was included in a second PCR lasting 7 to 11 cycles. TCRdb re-analysed the 5' RACE reads in MiXCR, keeping a single row per CDR3 protein. The data hold approximately 800,000 distinct CDR3 sequences, with more than 55% observed a single time.

The TCR comes from a man between 40 and 49 years old in good health. The V call is TRBV5-6, the J call TRBJ1-4; D gene uncertain. Sequenced input: blood. CDR3 loop: CASSSSLRTNEKLFF. CDR3 sequence (DNA): TGTGCCAGCAGCTCCAGTTTGAGGACTAATGAAAAACTGTTTTTT.